This T cell receptor beta chain was captured by sequencing in a study of blood T cell repertoires in COVID-19. Study at large: Sites across the United States, Italy and Spain contributed samples from acute and convalescent COVID-19. The cDNA or gDNA used as material had been derived from T cells, B-cell-depleted T cells, or PBMCs.

With 4 bases removed from V and 2 bases from J, the gap between germline ends came to 11 bases. This CDR3 has 14 residues. The germline V gene encodes CDR1 SGHTA and CDR2 FQGNSA. Original data processing: Estimated nucleated cell counts came from reference gene primer amplification. TCRdb keeps only in-frame clones here, not all; method: immunoSEQ multiplex PCR. The V and J calls and clone size come from that table; D and trimming were worked out from the DNA. The top ten hold roughly 7.4% of the sample, which has roughly 230,000 clones, roughly 83% seen once. In its sample, this clone was seen once. The chain combines TRBV7-2 with TRBJ1-1, with D unclear. The sequencing sample was made of peripheral blood. The source is a woman aged 50 to 60 with acute or convalescent COVID-19. This CDR3 is CASSWGGLNTEAFF. DNA for the CDR3: TGTGCCAGCAGCTGGGGAGGGCTAAACACTGAAGCTTTCTTT. Full variable domain (outside the CDR3, taken from reference TRBV7-2 and TRBJ1-1): GAGVSQSPSNKVTEKGKDVELRCDPISGHTALYWYRQSLGQGLEFLIYFQGNSAPDKSGLPSDRFSAERTGGSVSTLTIQRTQQEDSAVYLCASSWGGLNTEAFFGQGTRLTVV.